The clone carrying this T cell receptor (beta chain) was detected many times. This sample also contains other DNA sequences that code for the same CDR3. Methods used by the authors: A distant-metastasis classifier for papillary thyroid cancer was built using CDR3 differences across clinicopathological groups. TCRdb recomputed clones from the PCR reads via MiXCR. The V and J calls and clone size come from TCRdb's table, not from the authors' own analysis. The sample has about 49,000 clones, about 4.2% seen once. The CDR3 length is 15 residues. The germline CDR1 and CDR2 sequences are SGHTA and FQGNSA. Trimming removed 5 bases at V and 7 bases at J, with 20 bases between. Nobody among the patients had been given any treatment before thyroid surgery. This entry comes from a study of metastatic and nonmetastatic thyroid tumors. At the level of the study: Both malignant and benign thyroid patients supplied peripheral blood and tumor or nodule tissue samples, across which the repertoires of these patients were then compared.

What was sequenced was blood. The source is a female donor with papillary thyroid cancer or a benign thyroid nodule (not recorded which). Some clones in this sample may be carry-over from other donors' samples. The V call is TRBV7-2, the J call TRBJ1-1; D not certain. CDR3 in DNA: TGTGCCAGCAGCCCCGGGGTGTCCCGGCACTTTGAAGCTTTCTTT. Its protein product is CASSPGVSRHFEAFF.